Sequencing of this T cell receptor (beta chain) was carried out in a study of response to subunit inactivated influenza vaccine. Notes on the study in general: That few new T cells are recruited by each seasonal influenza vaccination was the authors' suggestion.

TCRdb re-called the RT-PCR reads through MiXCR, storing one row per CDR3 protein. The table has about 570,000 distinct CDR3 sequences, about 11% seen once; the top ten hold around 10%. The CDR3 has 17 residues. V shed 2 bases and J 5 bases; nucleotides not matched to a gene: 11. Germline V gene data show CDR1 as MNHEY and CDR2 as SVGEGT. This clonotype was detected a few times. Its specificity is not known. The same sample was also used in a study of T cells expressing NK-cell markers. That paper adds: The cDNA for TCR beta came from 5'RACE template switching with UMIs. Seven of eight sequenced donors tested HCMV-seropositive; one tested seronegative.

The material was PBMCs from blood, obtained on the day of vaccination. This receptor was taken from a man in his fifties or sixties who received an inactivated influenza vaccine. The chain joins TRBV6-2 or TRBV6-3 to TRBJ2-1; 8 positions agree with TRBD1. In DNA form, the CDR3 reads TGTGCCAGCAGTTACCCGGGCGGGCAGGGGGCCCACAATGAGCAGTTCTTC. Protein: CASSYPGGQGAHNEQFF.